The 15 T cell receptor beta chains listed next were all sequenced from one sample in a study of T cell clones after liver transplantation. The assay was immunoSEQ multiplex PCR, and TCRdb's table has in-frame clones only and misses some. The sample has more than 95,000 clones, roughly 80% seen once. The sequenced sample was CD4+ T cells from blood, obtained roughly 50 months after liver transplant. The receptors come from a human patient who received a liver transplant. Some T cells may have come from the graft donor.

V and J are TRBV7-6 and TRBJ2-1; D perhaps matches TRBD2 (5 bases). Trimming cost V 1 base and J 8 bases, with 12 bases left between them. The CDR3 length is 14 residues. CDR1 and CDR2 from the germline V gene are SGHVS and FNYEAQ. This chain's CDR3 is CASSLVTGNHEQFF. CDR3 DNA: TGTGCCAGCAGCTTAGTAACCGGGAACCATGAGCAGTTCTTC.

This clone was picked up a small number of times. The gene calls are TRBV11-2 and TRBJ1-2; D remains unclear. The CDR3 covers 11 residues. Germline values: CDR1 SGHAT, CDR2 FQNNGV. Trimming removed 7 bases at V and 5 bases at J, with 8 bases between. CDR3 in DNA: TGTGCCAGCACAGCGGTTTATGGCTACACCTTC. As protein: CASTAVYGYTF.

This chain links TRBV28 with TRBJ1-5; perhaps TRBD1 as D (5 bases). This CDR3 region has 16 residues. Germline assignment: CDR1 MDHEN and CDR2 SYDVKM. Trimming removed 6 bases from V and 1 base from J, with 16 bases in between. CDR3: CASSTTGGVSNQPQHF. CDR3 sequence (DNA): TGTGCCAGCAGCACTACCGGGGGTGTGAGCAATCAGCCCCAGCATTTT.

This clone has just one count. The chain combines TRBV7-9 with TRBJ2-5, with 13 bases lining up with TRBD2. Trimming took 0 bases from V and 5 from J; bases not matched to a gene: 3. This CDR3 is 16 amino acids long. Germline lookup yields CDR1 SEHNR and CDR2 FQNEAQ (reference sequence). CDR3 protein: CASSLAVTSGRETQYF. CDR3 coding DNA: TGTGCCAGCAGCTTAGCGGTGACTAGCGGGAGGGAGACCCAGTACTTC.

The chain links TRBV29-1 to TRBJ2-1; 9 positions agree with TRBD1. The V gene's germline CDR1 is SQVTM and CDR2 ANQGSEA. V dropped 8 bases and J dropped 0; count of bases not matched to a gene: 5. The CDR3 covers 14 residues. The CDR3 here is CSQMGQGSYNEQFF. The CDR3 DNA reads TGCAGCCAAATGGGACAGGGCTCCTACAATGAGCAGTTCTTC.

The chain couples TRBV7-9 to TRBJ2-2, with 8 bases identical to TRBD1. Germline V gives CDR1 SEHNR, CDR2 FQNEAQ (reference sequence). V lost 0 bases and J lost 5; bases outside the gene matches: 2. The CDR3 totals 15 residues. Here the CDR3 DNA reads TGTGCCAGCAGCTTAGCCAGGGGGCTTACCGGGGAGCTGTTTTTT. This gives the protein CASSLARGLTGELFF.

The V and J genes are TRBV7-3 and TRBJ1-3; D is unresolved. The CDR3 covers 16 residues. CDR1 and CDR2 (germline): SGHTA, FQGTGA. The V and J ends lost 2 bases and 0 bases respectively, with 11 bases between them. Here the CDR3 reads CASSLAGSNSGNTIYF. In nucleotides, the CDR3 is TGTGCCAGCAGCTTAGCTGGGAGCAACTCTGGAAACACCATATATTTT.

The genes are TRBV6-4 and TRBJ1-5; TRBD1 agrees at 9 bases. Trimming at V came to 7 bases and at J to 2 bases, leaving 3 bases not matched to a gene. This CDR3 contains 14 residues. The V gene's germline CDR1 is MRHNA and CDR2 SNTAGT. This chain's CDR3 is CASTRTGGNQPQHF. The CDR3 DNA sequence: TGTGCCAGCACCAGGACAGGGGGCAATCAGCCCCAGCATTTT.

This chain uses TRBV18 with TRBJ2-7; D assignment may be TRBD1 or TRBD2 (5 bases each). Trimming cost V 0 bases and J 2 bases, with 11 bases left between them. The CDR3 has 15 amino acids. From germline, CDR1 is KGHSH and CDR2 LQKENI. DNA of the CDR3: TGTGCCAGCTCACCACCGGGGACGGAGACCTACGAGCAGTACTTC. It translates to CASSPPGTETYEQYF. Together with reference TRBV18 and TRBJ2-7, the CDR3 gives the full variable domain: NAGVMQNPRHLVRRRGQEARLRCSPMKGHSHVYWYRQLPEEGLKFMVYLQKENIIDESGMPKERFSAEFPKEGPSILRIQQVVRGDSAAYFCASSPPGTETYEQYFGPGTRLTVT.

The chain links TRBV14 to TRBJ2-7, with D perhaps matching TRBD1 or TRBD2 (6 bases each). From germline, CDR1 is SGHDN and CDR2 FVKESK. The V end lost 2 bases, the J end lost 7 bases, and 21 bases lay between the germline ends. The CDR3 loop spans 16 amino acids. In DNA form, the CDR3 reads TGTGCCAGCAGCCAACGGCGAGAGCAGGGGACTCAAGAGCAGTACTTC. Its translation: CASSQRREQGTQEQYF.

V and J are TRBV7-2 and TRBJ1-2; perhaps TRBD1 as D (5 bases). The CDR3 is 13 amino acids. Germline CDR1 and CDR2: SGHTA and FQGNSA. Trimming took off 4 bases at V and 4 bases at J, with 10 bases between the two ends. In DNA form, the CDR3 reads TGTGCCAGCAGCTCCAGGGTGACCTATGGCTACACCTTC. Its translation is CASSSRVTYGYTF.

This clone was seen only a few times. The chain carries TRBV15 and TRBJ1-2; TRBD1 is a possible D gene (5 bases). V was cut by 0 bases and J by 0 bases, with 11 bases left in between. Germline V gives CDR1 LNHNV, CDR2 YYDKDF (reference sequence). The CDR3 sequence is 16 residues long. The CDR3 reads CATSRDSSRANYGYTF. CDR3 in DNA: TGTGCCACCAGCAGAGACTCGAGCAGGGCTAACTATGGCTACACCTTC.

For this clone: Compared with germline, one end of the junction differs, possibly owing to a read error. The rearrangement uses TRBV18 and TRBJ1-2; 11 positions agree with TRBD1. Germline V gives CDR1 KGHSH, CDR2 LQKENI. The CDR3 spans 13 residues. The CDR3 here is CASSPPGQGGLFF. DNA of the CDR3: TGTGCCAGCTCACCACCGGGACAGGGGGGACTCTTTTTC. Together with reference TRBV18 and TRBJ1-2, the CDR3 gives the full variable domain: NAGVMQNPRHLVRRRGQEARLRCSPMKGHSHVYWYRQLPEEGLKFMVYLQKENIIDESGMPKERFSAEFPKEGPSILRIQQVVRGDSAAYFCASSPPGQGGLFFGSGTRLTVV.

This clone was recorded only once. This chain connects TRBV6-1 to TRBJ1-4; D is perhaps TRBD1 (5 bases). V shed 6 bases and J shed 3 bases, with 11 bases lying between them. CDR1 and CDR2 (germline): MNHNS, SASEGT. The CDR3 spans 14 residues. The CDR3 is CASRAVGANEKLFF. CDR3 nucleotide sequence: TGTGCCAGCAGGGCAGTGGGGGCTAATGAAAAACTGTTTTTT.

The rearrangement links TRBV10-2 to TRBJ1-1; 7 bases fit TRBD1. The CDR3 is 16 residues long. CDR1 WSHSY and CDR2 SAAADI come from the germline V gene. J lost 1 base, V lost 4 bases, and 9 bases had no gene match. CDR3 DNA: TGCGCCAGCAGTGGATTAACAGGGGTAGAGAACACTGAAGCTTTCTTT. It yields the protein CASSGLTGVENTEAFF.